A single sample is the source of the 6 T cell receptor beta chains below, sequenced in a study of cytomegalovirus exposure and HLA in healthy donors. The PCR used 60 Vbeta and 13 Jbeta primers. Using immunoSEQ multiplex PCR, the repertoire was profiled, and TCRdb retains in-frame clones only, with some absent. The data hold 120,000 or so clones, with around 77% observed a single time. The sample was PBMCs. The source is a man younger than 35 in good health and CMV-seropositive.

The genes are TRBV28 and TRBJ2-5, with 8 positions matching TRBD2. Germline V CDR1 and CDR2: MDHEN, SYDVKM. The CDR3 runs 14 residues. With 7 bases clipped from V and 6 bases from J, the junction kept 10 bases outside the gene matches. The CDR3 reads CASNPGGVIKTQYF. CDR3 sequence (DNA): TGTGCCAGCAATCCGGGGGGGGTCATAAAGACCCAGTACTTC. Using reference TRBV28 and TRBJ2-5 for the parts outside the CDR3, the full variable domain is DVKVTQSSRYLVKRTGEKVFLECVQDMDHENMFWYRQDPGLGLRLIYFSYDVKMKEKGDIPEGYSVSREKKERFSLILESASTNQTSMYLCASNPGGVIKTQYFGPGTRLLVL.

V usage is TRBV4-1 and J usage is TRBJ1-4; perhaps TRBD1 as D (6 bases). Germline V CDR1 and CDR2: MGHRA, YSYEKL. The length of the CDR3 is 15 residues. Trimming removed 0 bases from V and 7 bases from J, with 12 bases in between. The CDR3 nucleotides are TGCGCCAGCAGCCAAGAGGGGGCTCTCTTTGAAAAACTGTTTTTT. Translation gives CASSQEGALFEKLFF.

The CDR3 DNA is TGCGCCAGCAGCTTGGTCGGAGGAATGAACTATGGCTACACCTTC. Its protein is CASSLVGGMNYGYTF. This rearrangement joins TRBV5-1 to TRBJ1-2, with D hard to call. The CDR3 length is 15 residues. CDR1 is SGHRS and CDR2 is YFSETQ in the germline V gene. The V end was cut by 0 bases, the J end by 2 bases, with 11 bases between.

This clone was detected once. The V gene is TRBV6-5, the J gene TRBJ2-1; 11 nucleotides line up with TRBD1. CDR3 length equals 16 residues. After removal of 2 bases from V and 2 bases from J, the junction contained 2 bases not matched to a gene. Germline loops: CDR1 MNHEY, CDR2 SVGAGI. Here the CDR3 DNA reads TGTGCCAGCAGTTACGGGACAGGGGGGGCCTACAATGAGCAGTTCTTC. Translated, it gives CASSYGTGGAYNEQFF.

With regard to this clone: The junction differs from germline at one of its ends, possibly a read error. This rearrangement joins TRBV7-9 to TRBJ1-1, with 10 bases matching TRBD1. Looked up from germline, CDR1 is SEHNR and CDR2 is FQNEAQ (reference sequence). The CDR3 totals 13 residues. The CDR3 loop is CAGSTDRGTEAFF. The CDR3 DNA is TGTGCCGGCAGCACGGACAGGGGGACTGAAGCTTTCTTT.

This chain links TRBV6-1 with TRBJ2-1; 10 bases fit TRBD1. The CDR3 sequence is 14 residues long. Trimming cost V 6 bases and J 8 bases; bases outside gene matches: 7. From germline, CDR1 is MNHNS and CDR2 SASEGT. In DNA form, the CDR3 reads TGTGCCAGCAGCCCGGGACAGGGGTTCCATGAGCAGTTCTTC. Translated, it gives CASSPGQGFHEQFF.